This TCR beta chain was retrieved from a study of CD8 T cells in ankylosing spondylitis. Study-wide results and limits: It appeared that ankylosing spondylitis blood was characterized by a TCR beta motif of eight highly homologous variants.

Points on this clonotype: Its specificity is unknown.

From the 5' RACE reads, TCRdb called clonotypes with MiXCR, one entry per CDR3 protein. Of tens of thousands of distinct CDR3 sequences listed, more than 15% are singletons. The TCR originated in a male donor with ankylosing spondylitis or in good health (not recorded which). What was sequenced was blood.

This CDR3 is CASSPDGSNQPQHF. CDR3 DNA sequence: TGCGCCAGCAGCCCCGACGGGAGCAATCAGCCCCAGCATTTT. The chain has TRBV5-1 and TRBJ1-5, with D uncertain. The V end lost 4 bases, the J end lost 1 base, and 9 bases lay between the germline ends. The CDR3 contains 14 residues. The V gene's germline CDR1 is SGHRS and CDR2 YFSETQ.